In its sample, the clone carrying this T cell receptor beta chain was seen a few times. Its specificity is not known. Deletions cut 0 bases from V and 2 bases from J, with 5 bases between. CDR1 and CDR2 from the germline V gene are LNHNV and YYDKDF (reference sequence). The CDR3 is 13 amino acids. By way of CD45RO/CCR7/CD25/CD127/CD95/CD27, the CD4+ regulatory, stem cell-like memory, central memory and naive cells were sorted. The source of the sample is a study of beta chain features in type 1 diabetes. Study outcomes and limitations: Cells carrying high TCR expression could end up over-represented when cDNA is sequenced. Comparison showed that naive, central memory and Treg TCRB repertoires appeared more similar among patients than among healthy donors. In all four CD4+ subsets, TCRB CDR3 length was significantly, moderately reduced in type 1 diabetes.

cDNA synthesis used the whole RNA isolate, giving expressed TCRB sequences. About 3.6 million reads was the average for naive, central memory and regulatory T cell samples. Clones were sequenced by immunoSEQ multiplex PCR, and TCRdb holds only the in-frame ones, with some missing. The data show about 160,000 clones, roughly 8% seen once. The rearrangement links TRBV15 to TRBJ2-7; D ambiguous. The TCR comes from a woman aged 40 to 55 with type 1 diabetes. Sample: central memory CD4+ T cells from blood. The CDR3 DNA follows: TGTGCCACCAGCAGAGACACACCCTACGAGCAGTACTTC. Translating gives CATSRDTPYEQYF.